One T cell receptor (beta chain) is described in this entry. The same CDR3 also results from other DNA sequences found in this sample. Germline values: CDR1 SGHTA, CDR2 FQGTGA. V gave up 5 bases and J gave up 1 base; unmatched junction bases: 2. The CDR3 loop spans 16 amino acids. The sample originates from a study of blood T cell repertoires in COVID-19. For the study at large: Acute and convalescent COVID-19 specimens originated in the United States, Italy and Spain.

Produced via immunoSEQ multiplex PCR; TCRdb's table is partial and in-frame only. This table holds around 180,000 clones, around 87% found once. V usage is TRBV7-3 and J usage is TRBJ2-3; 14 bases are a match to TRBD2. The sample taken for sequencing was peripheral blood. This receptor was obtained from a man between 35 and 55 years old with active or convalescent COVID-19. The CDR3 bases are TGTGCCAGCAGCCTGGGACTAGCGGGGGGCACAGATACGCAGTATTTT. It translates to CASSLGLAGGTDTQYF.